The entry that follows covers one T cell receptor (beta chain) sequence. The data were produced by immunoSEQ multiplex PCR, yet TCRdb's version contains in-frame clones alone and is incomplete. This table holds hundreds of thousands of clones, 90% to 96% found once. This sample was included in a study of shared clonotypes between healthy human individuals. Sequenced: naive CD4+ T cells sorted from blood. Documented subset: CD45RA+ positively selected. The receptor was derived from a woman in her thirties in good health.

The CDR3 loop is CAWSHSGTGETQYF. The CDR3 bases are TGTGCCTGGAGCCACTCGGGGACCGGAGAGACCCAGTACTTC. The rearrangement joins TRBV30 to TRBJ2-5; D is perhaps TRBD1 or TRBD2 (5 bases each). The CDR3 is 14 amino acids. Germline loops: CDR1 GTSNPN, CDR2 SVGIG (reference sequence). Trimming stripped 3 bases from V and 4 bases from J, with 15 bases between.